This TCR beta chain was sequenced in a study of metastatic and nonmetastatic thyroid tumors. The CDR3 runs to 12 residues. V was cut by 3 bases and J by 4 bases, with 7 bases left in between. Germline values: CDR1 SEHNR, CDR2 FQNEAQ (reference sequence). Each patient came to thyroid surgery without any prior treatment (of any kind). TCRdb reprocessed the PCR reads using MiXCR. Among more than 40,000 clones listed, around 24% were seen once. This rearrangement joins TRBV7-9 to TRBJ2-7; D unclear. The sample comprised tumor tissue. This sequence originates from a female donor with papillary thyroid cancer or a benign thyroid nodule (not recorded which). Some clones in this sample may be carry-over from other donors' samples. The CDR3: CASSFGFYEQYF. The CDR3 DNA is TGTGCCAGCAGCTTCGGTTTTTACGAGCAGTACTTC.